One and the same sample provided the 4 T cell receptor beta chains below, sequenced in a study of T cell changes during pregnancy in multiple sclerosis. Clones were read by immunoSEQ multiplex PCR, and TCRdb kept only the in-frame ones, dropping some. The table records roughly 39,000 clones, approximately 91% of them present only once. Sequencing used CD4+ T cells from peripheral blood mononuclear cells, obtained after pregnancy. Receptor source: a female donor in good health, enrolled as a control in a pregnancy study.

The genes are TRBV18 and TRBJ2-7, with 8 bases aligning to TRBD2. Germline trimming cut 3 bases from V and 1 base from J; bases unmatched to any gene: 2. Looked up from germline, CDR1 is KGHSH and CDR2 is LQKENI. The CDR3 totals 14 residues. The chain's CDR3 is CASSPGLGSYEQYF. The CDR3 DNA reads as TGTGCCAGCTCACCGGGACTAGGATCCTACGAGCAGTACTTC.

This chain uses TRBV6-4 with TRBJ2-3; D is perhaps TRBD2 (5 bases). The V end was cut by 3 bases, the J end by 1 base, with 11 bases between. The germline V gene has CDR1 MRHNA and CDR2 SNTAGT. The CDR3 is 15 amino acids. The CDR3 loop reads CASSDKGGGTDTQYF. In DNA, the CDR3 is TGTGCCAGCAGTGATAAAGGAGGTGGCACAGATACGCAGTATTTT.

The rearrangement links TRBV15 to TRBJ1-5, with TRBD1 identical over 7 bases. The CDR3 loop spans 16 amino acids. Per the germline V gene, CDR1 is LNHNV and CDR2 is YYDKDF (reference sequence). V gave up 0 bases and J gave up 2 bases; unmatched junction bases: 4. CDR3 sequence reads: CATSRDRGPRNQPQHF. CDR3 coding DNA: TGTGCCACCAGCAGAGATAGGGGGCCTCGCAATCAGCCCCAGCATTTT. Together with reference TRBV15 and TRBJ1-5, the CDR3 gives the full variable domain: DAMVIQNPRYQVTQFGKPVTLSCSQTLNHNVMYWYQQKSSQAPKLLFHYYDKDFNNEADTPDNFQSRRPNTSFCFLDIRSPGLGDTAMYLCATSRDRGPRNQPQHFGDGTRLSIL.

This clone was observed a single time. The rearrangement joins TRBV30 to TRBJ2-1; D uncertain. Trimming pared 5 bases from V and 8 bases from J, leaving 10 bases between. This CDR3 spans 11 amino acids. Germline V CDR1 and CDR2: GTSNPN, SVGIG (reference sequence). CDR3 sequence reads: CAWSLFDEQFF. In DNA, the CDR3 is TGTGCCTGGTCCCTTTTCGATGAGCAGTTCTTC.